This TCR beta chain was documented in a study of OX40 agonist ivuxolimab in advanced cancers. Sequenced by immunoSEQ multiplex PCR; TCRdb stores in-frame clones only, minus some. Here the sample spans over 75,000 clones, approximately 94% being singletons. The CDR3 contains 15 residues. V gave up 4 bases and J gave up 6 bases, with 19 bases separating them. Looked up from germline, CDR1 is MNHEY and CDR2 is SMNVEV (reference sequence). V is TRBV27 and J is TRBJ2-7; D is ambiguous. Specimen: CD4+ or CD8+ T cells sorted from blood, collected in a trial of the OX40 agonist ivuxolimab. This TCR came from an adult with an advanced solid tumor such as melanoma, head and neck, liver or kidney cancer. The CDR3 spells CASSSSLKRTGEQYF. CDR3 in DNA: TGTGCCAGCAGTTCCTCCTTAAAAAGGACGGGCGAGCAGTACTTC.